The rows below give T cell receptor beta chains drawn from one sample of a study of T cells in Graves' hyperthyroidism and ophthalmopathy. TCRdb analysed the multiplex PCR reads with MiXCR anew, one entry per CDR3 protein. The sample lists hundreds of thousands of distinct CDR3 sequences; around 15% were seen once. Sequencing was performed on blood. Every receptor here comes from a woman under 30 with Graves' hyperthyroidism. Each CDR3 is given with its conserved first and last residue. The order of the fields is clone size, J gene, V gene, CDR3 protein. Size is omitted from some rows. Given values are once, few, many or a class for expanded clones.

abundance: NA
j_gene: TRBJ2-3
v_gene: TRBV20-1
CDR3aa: CSARDFGRDRDVSDTQYF

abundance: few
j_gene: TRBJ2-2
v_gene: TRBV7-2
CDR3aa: CASSLGDRSTGELFF

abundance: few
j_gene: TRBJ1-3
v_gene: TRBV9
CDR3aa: CASSPRQGDYSGNTIYF

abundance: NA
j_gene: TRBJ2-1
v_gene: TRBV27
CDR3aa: CASSPQGGSRVEQFF

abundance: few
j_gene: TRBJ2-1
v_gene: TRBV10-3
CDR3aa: CAISETSGLYNEQFF

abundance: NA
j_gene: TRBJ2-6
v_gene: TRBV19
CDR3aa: CASSSRWRGGSGANVLTF

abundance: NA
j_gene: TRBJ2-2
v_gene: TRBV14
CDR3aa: CASSPPRPGLAGPNTGELFF

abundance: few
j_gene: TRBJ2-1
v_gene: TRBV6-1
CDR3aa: CASSILAGGFNEQFF

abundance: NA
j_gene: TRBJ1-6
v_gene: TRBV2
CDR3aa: CASSTGGIWNSPLHF

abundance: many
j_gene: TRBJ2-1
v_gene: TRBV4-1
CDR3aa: CASSPRYGDWTYNEQFF

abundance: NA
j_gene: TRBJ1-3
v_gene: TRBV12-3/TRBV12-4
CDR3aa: CASSLDRSGSGNTIYF

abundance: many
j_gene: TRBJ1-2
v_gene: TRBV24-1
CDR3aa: CATSDRDSGYTF

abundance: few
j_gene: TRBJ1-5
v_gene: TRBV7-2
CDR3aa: CASSLDGGGTGYSNQPQHF

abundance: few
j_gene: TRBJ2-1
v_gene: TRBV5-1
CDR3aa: CASSLETSGTRRRFF

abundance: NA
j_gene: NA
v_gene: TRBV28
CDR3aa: CASSSDYNEQYF

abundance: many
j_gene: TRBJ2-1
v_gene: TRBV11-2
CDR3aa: CASSQTSGYNEQFF

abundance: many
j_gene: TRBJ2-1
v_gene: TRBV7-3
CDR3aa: CASSPTLGEEQFF

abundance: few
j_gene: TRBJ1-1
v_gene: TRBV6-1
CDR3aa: CASRTTLNTEASF

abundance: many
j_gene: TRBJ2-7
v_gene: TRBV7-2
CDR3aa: CASSLIRRDAGDEQYF

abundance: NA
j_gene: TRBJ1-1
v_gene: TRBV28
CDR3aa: CASREGAEAFF

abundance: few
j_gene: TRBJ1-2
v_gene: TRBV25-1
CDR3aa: CASSEWAGGEGYTF

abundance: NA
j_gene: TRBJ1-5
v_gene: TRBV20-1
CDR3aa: CSARAEPEQPQHF

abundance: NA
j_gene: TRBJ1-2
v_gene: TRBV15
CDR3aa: CATWDSSYGYTF

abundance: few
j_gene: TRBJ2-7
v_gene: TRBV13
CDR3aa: CASSHRTLTNYEQYF

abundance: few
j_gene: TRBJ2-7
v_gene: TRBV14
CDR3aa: CASSQDVQAEQYF

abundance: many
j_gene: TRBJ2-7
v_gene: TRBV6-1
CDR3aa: CASTTTSGPYEQYF

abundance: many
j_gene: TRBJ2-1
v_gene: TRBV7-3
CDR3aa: CASSLTASGSYEQFF

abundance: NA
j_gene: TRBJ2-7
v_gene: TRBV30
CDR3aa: CAWSVPVLADPSYEQYF

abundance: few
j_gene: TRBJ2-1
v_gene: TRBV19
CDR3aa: CASRVGTSGYEQFF

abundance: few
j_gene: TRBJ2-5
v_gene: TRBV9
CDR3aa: CASSPGTTRRGARETQYF

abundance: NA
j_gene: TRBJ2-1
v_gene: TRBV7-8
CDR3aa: CASSLGLAGDKRSSYNEQFF

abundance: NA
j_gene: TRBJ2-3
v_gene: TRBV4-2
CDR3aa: CASSQEAEHTDTQYF

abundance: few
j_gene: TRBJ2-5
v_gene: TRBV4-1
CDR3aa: CASSHAGPTKETQYF

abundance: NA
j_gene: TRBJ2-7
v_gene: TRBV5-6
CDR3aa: CAGSEGGGLASYEQYF

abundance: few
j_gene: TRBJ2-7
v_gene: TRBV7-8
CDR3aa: CASSFGGAREQYF

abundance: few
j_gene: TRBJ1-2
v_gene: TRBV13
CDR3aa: CASSSGTNENGYTF

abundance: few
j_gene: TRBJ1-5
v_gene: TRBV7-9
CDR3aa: CASSLESQPQHF

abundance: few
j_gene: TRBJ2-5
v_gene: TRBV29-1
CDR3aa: CSVVEGGQETQYF

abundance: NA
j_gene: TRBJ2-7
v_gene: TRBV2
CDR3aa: CASSDPGTPNF

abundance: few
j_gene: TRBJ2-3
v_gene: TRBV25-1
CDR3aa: CASSERSNTQYF

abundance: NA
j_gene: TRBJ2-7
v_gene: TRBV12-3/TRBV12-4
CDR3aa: CASGPGQTAYEQYF

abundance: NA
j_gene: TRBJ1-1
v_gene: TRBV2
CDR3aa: CAIDLRDSFEAFF

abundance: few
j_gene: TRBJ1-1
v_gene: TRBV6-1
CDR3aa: CASSPTAGSEAFF

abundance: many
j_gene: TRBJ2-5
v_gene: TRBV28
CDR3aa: CASSELAVKETQYF

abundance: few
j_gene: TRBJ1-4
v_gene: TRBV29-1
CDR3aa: CSVASQNEKLFF

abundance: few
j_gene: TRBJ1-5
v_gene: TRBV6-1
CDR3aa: CASSRQGQEPQHF